The TCR beta chain under discussion was sequenced for a study of regulatory T cells in long-lasting Graves disease. Germline V gene lookup returns CDR1 SGHRS and CDR2 YFSETQ. Deletions cut 2 bases from V and 7 bases from J, with 10 bases between. This CDR3 is 12 amino acids long. Both iRepertoire HTBI primers and Arm-PCR of CDR3 regions were used to build the TCR beta libraries. TCRdb fed the multiplex PCR reads into MiXCR, producing one record per CDR3 protein. Among a few hundred thousand distinct CDR3 sequences, roughly 25% were seen once, and the ten largest hold around 30%. Time point of the sample: persistent/refractory GD, antithyroid drugs over 5 years with positive TRAb. The TCR library was made from RNA that had been extracted from PBMCs in TRIzol.

The specimen comprised peripheral blood mononuclear cells (PBMCs), sampled when the disease was refractory, from a patient treated with antithyroid drugs. The TCR originated in a woman between 40 and 50 years old with Graves disease. The chain carries TRBV5-1 and TRBJ2-7; D not resolved. CDR3 DNA: TGCGCCAGCAGCTTTGGATGGCAGGAGCAGTACTTC. Its translation: CASSFGWQEQYF.